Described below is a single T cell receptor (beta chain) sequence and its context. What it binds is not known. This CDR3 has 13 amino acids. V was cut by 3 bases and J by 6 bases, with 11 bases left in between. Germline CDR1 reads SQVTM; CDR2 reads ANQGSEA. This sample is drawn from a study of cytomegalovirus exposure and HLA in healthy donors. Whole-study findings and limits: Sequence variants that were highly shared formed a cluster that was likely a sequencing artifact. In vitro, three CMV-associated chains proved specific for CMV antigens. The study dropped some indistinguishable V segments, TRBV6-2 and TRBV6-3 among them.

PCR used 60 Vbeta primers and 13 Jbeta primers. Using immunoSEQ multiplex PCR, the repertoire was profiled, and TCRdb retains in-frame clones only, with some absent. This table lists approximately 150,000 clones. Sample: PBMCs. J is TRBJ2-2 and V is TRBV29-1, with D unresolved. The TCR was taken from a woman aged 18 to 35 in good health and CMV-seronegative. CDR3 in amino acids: CSVDPPGSGELFF. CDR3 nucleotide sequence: TGCAGCGTTGACCCTCCCGGGTCCGGGGAGCTGTTTTTT.